These T cell receptor beta chains were read from a single sample in a study of T cell repertoires in cytomegalovirus infection. TCRdb used MiXCR to reprocess the reads, holding one entry per CDR3 protein. Of approximately 910,000 distinct CDR3 sequences in the sample, approximately 30% were seen once. Antigens of these TCRs are unknown. The material sequenced was cultured CD8+ T cells from PBMCs, taken from culture after CMV antigen stimulation. Source of these receptors: a human donor in good health (CMV status not recorded). Some clones in this sample may be carry-over from other donors' samples. The CDR3 runs from the conserved cysteine through the conserved F or W. The order of the fields is V gene, CDR3 protein.

TRBV19	CASSPRTGRGNTIYF
TRBV27	CASSGTPNEQFF
TRBV4-3	CASANGLFSTDTQYF
TRBV20-1	CSAKRRGARSEAFF
TRBV4-1	CASSQGDRALHGAFF
TRBV27	CASSRLAGGPTDTQYF
TRBV6-2/TRBV6-3	CASGPQGPTEAFF
TRBV14	CASSQEEESSYNSPLHF
TRBV7-2	CASSPVEGFETQYF
TRBV4-2	CASSQDQGQGVGGVQPQHF
TRBV7-6	CASSPTSGAWNEQFF
TRBV7-2	CASSLVEGGWEGVAFF
TRBV19	CASSIGESPGELFF
TRBV27	CASSLSPGGHGYTF
TRBV7-9	CASSHLAPGTAEYEQYF
TRBV27	CASRSGGYADTQYF
TRBV6-6	CASSYVESTNEKLFF
TRBV4-2	CASSRTRGAGNSPLHF
TRBV6-5	CASSYQGAASYNSPLHF
TRBV9	CASSVSERETPAPYNEQFF
TRBV27	CASSSRALIEPLHF
TRBV7-8	CASRLTTWGGDSFQETQYF
TRBV18	CASSLTGQGAYNSPLHF
TRBV10-2	CASSESMGGRVYGYTF
TRBV7-9	CASSFLYLSGRAEETQYF
TRBV9	CASRGGLAHNQETQYF
TRBV28	CASSLDRRSPNYGYTF
TRBV27	CASSRGLDQPQHF
TRBV6-1	CASSEVGTGAGYTF
TRBV12-3/TRBV12-4	CASSPLRREQFF
TRBV5-6	CASSLASRGQPQHF
TRBV7-6	CASSGQAYEQYF
TRBV15	CATSITGSSGNTIYF